What follows describes a single T cell receptor beta chain. The data derive from a study of shared clonotypes between healthy human individuals. Study summary: The study used three CD4 naive, three CD4 memory, two CD8 naive and one CD8 memory plate per donor.

Looked up from germline, CDR1 is SGHTA and CDR2 is FQGNSA. V shed 5 bases and J 2 bases; nucleotides not matched to a gene: 7. The CDR3 runs to 16 residues. This was a deep-level run. Sequencing was performed with immunoSEQ multiplex PCR; in TCRdb, only in-frame clones are kept and a portion is missing. The sample yields over 1.5 million clones, approximately 98% seen once. Those who donated, Caucasian adults without exception, all lived in Nashville, Tennessee. The V gene is TRBV7-2, the J gene TRBJ2-1; 9 nucleotides agree with TRBD2. The specimen sequenced was naive CD4+ T cells sorted from blood. Described subset: CD45RA+ positively selected. This receptor was taken from a man aged 25-40 years in good health. This CDR3 is CASSLTGLAAYNEQFF. Written as DNA, the CDR3 is TGTGCCAGCAGCCTTACGGGACTAGCAGCCTACAATGAGCAGTTCTTC.